This passage covers 10 T cell receptor beta chains from one sample sequenced in a study of T cells after posttransplantation cyclophosphamide. Controls had myeloablative marrow grafts with methotrexate and calcineurin inhibitor, sampled at 1 year. Profiling relied on immunoSEQ multiplex PCR, and the TCRdb table lists in-frame clones only, not all of them. The repertoire holds some 19,000 clones, with 75% to 90% as singletons. Sample: PBMCs, taken about 350 days after allogeneic stem cell transplant with calcineurin inhibitor and methotrexate. These receptor sequences come from a female patient aged 25-40 years who received an allogeneic stem cell transplant from an unrelated donor, was CMV-positive, and had acute and chronic GVHD. Some T cells may be transferred from the graft donor.

The chain combines TRBV7-8 with TRBJ1-5, with D possibly matching TRBD1 (5 bases). Germline CDR1 and CDR2: SGHVS and FQNEAQ. The CDR3 covers 16 residues. The V and J ends lost 5 bases and 0 bases respectively, with 14 bases between them. The CDR3 reads CASSQGAANSNQPQHF. DNA of the CDR3: TGTGCCAGCAGCCAAGGGGCAGCTAATAGCAATCAGCCCCAGCATTTT.

The chain links TRBV7-6 to TRBJ2-7; 10 nucleotides align to TRBD2. The CDR3 length is 17 residues. Per germline, CDR1 SGHVS and CDR2 FNYEAQ. After removal of 2 bases from V and 2 bases from J, the junction contained 9 bases not matched to a gene. CDR3 coding DNA: TGTGCCAGCAGCTTAAAGACCGGGACTAGCGACACCTACGAGCAGTACTTC. Amino acids: CASSLKTGTSDTYEQYF. The full variable domain, its missing parts supplied by reference TRBV7-6 and TRBJ2-7, is GAGVSQSPRYKVTKRGQDVALRCDPISGHVSLYWYRQALGQGPEFLTYFNYEAQQDKSGLPNDRFSAERPEGSISTLTIQRTEQRDSAMYRCASSLKTGTSDTYEQYFGPGTRLTVT.

The chain employs TRBV19 and TRBJ2-5, with 13 positions matching TRBD2. The DNA end lines up better with TRBJ2-7; the J call may be wrong. This CDR3 is 15 amino acids long. Germline assignment: CDR1 LNHDA and CDR2 SQIVND (reference sequence). This CDR3 reads CASSGLAGVIYEQYF. The CDR3 nucleotides read TGTGCCAGTAGTGGACTAGCGGGAGTAATCTACGAGCAGTACTTC.

Here the CDR3 reads CAWSSGGSSYNEQFF. The CDR3, as DNA: TGTGCCTGGAGTTCTGGCGGGAGCTCCTACAATGAGCAGTTCTTC. V and J are TRBV30 and TRBJ2-1; 7 bases are a match to TRBD2. Germline V gene sequence: CDR1 GTSNPN, CDR2 SVGIG (reference sequence). This CDR3 is built from 15 residues. V shed 2 bases, J shed 0 bases, and the junction held 4 bases outside the gene matches.

This chain's CDR3 is CATSRDHGDIYKLFF. The CDR3 coding sequence is TGTGCCACCAGCAGAGATCACGGAGATATTTATAAACTGTTTTTT. This chain links TRBV15 with TRBJ1-4; D is unclear. V gave up 0 bases and J gave up 11 bases, with 16 bases separating them. The CDR3 consists of 15 residues. From germline, CDR1 is LNHNV and CDR2 YYDKDF (reference sequence).

V and J are TRBV5-6 and TRBJ2-2; TRBD2 is a possible D gene (5 bases). The CDR3 runs 16 residues. V dropped 2 bases and J dropped 0 bases, with 11 bases sitting between them. CDR1 is SGHDT, CDR2 YYEEEE, per germline. The CDR3 nucleotides are TGTGCCAGCAGCTTTTGGGAGATACCGAACACCGGGGAGCTGTTTTTT. Protein product: CASSFWEIPNTGELFF.

This clone was found a few times. This sequence joins TRBV19 and TRBJ1-1, with a possible D match to TRBD1 (6 bases). The V gene's germline CDR1 is LNHDA and CDR2 SQIVND (reference sequence). This CDR3 has 14 residues. The germline V and J ends were trimmed by 7 bases and 0 bases, with 12 bases remaining between them. The CDR3 DNA sequence: TGTGCCAGTACCACGACAGGACTGAACACTGAAGCTTTCTTT. It is translated as CASTTTGLNTEAFF.

The V gene is TRBV6-4, the J gene TRBJ2-3; TRBD2 agrees at 13 bases. After removal of 2 bases from V and 9 bases from J, the junction contained 2 bases not matched to a gene. There are 14 residues in the CDR3. The germline CDR1 and CDR2 sequences are MRHNA and SNTAGT. This CDR3 is CASSDGLAGETQYF. In DNA form, the CDR3 reads TGTGCCAGCAGTGACGGACTAGCGGGAGAGACGCAGTATTTT.

The chain employs TRBV5-6 and TRBJ1-2; D ambiguous. Germline lookup yields CDR1 SGHDT and CDR2 YYEEEE. Trimming left V 4 bases short and J 8 bases short, with 18 bases between. The CDR3 runs 14 residues. The CDR3, as DNA: TGTGCCAGCAGCCGATATAGCGGGAGAGGAGGCTACACCTTC. It codes for CASSRYSGRGGYTF.

The chain couples TRBV6-5 to TRBJ2-1; 11 bases map to TRBD2. CDR3 length: 15 amino acids. The germline gives CDR1 MNHEY, CDR2 SVGAGI. V lost 9 bases, J lost 3 bases, and 7 bases stayed unmatched. The CDR3: CASRLGLADYNEQFF. CDR3 DNA sequence: TGTGCCAGTAGATTGGGACTAGCGGACTACAATGAGCAGTTCTTC.